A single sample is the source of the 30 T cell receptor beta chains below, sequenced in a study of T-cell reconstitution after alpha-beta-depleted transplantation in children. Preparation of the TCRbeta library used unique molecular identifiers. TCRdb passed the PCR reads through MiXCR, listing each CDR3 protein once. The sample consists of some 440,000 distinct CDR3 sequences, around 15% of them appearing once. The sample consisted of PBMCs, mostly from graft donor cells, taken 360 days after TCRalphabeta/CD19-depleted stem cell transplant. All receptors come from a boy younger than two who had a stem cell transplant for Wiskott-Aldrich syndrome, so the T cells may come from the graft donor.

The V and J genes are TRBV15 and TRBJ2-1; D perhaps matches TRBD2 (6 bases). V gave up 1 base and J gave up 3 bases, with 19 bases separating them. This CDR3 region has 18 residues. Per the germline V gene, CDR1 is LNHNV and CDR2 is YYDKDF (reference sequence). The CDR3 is CATSRADRGGQFYNEQFF. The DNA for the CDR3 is TGTGCCACCAGCAGAGCGGACCGGGGAGGTCAATTCTACAATGAGCAGTTCTTC.

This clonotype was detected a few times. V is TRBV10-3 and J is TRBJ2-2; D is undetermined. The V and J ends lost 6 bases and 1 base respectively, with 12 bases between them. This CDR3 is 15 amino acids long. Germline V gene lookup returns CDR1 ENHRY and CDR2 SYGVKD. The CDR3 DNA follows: TGTGCCATCAGCGCCGGCAGAGGGAACACCGGGGAGCTGTTTTTT. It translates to CAISAGRGNTGELFF.

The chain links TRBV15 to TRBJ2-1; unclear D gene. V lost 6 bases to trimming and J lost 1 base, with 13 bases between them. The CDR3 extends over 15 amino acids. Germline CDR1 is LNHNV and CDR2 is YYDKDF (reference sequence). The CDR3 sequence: CATSLQRPSYNEQFF. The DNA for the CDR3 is TGTGCCACCAGTTTGCAGCGACCGTCCTACAATGAGCAGTTCTTC.

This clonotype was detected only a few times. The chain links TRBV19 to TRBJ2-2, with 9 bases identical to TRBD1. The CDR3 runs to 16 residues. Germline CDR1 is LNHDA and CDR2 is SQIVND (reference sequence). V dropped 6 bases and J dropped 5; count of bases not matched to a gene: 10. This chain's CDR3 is CASRTGGTGKTGELFF. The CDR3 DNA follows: TGTGCCAGTAGGACGGGCGGGACAGGGAAAACCGGGGAGCTGTTTTTT.

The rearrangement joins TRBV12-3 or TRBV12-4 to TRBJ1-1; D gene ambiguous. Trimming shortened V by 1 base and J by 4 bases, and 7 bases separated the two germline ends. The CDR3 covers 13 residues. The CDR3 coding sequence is TGTGCCAGCAGTTTAGTCCGGCTCACTGAAGCTTTCTTT. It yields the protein CASSLVRLTEAFF.

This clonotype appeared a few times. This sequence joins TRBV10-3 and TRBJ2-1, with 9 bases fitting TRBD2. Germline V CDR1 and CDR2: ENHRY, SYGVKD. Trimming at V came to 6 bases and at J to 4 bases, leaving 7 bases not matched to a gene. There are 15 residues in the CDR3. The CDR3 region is CAIRRGLAEYNEQFF. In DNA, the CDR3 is TGTGCCATCAGAAGGGGACTAGCTGAGTACAATGAGCAGTTCTTC.

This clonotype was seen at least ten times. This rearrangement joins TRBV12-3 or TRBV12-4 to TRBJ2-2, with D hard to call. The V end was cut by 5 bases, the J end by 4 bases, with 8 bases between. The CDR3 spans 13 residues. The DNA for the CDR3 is TGTGCCAGCAGTCCCACAACCACCGGGGAGCTGTTTTTT. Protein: CASSPTTTGELFF.

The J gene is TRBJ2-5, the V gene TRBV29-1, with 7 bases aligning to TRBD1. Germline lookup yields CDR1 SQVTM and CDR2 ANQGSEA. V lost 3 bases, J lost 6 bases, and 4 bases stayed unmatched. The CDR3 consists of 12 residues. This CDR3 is CSVDRGGKTQYF. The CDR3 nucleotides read TGCAGCGTTGATAGAGGGGGCAAGACCCAGTACTTC. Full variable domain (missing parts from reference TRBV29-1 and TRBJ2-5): SAVISQKPSRDICQRGTSLTIQCQVDSQVTMMFWYRQQPGQSLTLIATANQGSEATYESGFVIDKFPISRPNLTFSTLTVSNMSPEDSSIYLCSVDRGGKTQYFGPGTRLLVL.

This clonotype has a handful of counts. The CDR3: CSAVNSLAKNIQYF. CDR3 in DNA: TGCAGTGCTGTTAATAGTCTGGCCAAAAACATTCAGTACTTC. This rearrangement joins TRBV20-1 to TRBJ2-4, with D uncertain. The germline CDR1 and CDR2 sequences are DFQATT and SNEGSKA (reference sequence). The CDR3 sequence is 14 residues long. Between the trimmed V and J ends, which lost 5 bases and 1 base, there was a span of 12 bases.

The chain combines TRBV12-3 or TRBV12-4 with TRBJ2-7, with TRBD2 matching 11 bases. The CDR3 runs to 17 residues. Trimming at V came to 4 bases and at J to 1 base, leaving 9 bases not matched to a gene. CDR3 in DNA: TGTGCCAGCAGTTCCGGAGGGTCTAGCGGGGGGTCCTACGAGCAGTACTTC. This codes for CASSSGGSSGGSYEQYF.

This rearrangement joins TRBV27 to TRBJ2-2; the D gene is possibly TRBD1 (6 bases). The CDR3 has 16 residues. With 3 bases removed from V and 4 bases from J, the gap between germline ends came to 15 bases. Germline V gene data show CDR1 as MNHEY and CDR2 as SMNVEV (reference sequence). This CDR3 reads CASSLYGGWSTGELFF. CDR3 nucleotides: TGTGCCAGCAGTTTGTATGGGGGCTGGAGCACCGGGGAGCTGTTTTTT.

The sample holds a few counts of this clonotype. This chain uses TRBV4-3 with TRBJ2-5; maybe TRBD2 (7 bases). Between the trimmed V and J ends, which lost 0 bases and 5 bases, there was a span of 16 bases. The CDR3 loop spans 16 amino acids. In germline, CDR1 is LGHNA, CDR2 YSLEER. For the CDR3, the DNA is TGCGCCAGCAGCCAAGAAATGGGGGGGGCCGGGGAGACCCAGTACTTC. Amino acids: CASSQEMGGAGETQYF.

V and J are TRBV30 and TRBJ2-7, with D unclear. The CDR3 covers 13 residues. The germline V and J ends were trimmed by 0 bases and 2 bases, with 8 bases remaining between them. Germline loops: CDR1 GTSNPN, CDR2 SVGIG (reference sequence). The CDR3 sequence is CAWSVRVTYEQYF. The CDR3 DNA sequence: TGTGCCTGGAGTGTAAGGGTAACCTACGAGCAGTACTTC.

CDR3 sequence reads: CASSFFGRNSGANVLTF. The CDR3 nucleotides are TGTGCCAGCAGCTTCTTCGGACGGAACTCTGGGGCCAACGTCCTGACTTTC. J is TRBJ2-6 and V is TRBV7-8; D gene uncertain. The ends were cut back, 3 bases at V and 0 bases at J, with 12 bases in the middle. The CDR3 is made up of 17 amino acids. The germline gives CDR1 SGHVS, CDR2 FQNEAQ. Looking up the rest from reference TRBV7-8 and TRBJ2-6 gives the full variable domain: GAGVSQSPRYKVAKRGQDVALRCDPISGHVSLFWYQQALGQGPEFLTYFQNEAQLDKSGLPSDRFFAERPEGSVSTLKIQRTQQEDSAVYLCASSFFGRNSGANVLTFGAGSRLTVL.

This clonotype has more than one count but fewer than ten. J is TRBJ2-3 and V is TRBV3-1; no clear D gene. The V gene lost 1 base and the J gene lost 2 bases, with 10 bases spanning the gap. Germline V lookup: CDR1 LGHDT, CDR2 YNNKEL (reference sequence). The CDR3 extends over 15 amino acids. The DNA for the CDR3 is TGTGCCAGCAGCCAAGGAGTACTTCCCACAGATACGCAGTATTTT. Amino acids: CASSQGVLPTDTQYF.

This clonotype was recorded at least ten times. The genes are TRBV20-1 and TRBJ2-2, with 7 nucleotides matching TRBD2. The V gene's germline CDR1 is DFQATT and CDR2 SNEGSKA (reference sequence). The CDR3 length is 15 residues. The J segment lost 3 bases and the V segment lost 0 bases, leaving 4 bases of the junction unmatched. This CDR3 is CSARDGTTDTGELFF. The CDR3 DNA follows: TGCAGTGCTAGAGATGGGACTACTGACACCGGGGAGCTGTTTTTT.

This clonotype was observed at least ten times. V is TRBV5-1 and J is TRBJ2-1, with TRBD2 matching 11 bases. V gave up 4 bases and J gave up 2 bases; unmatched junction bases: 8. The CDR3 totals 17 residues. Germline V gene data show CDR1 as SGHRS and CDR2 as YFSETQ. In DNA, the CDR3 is TGCGCCAGCAGCCGAACTAGCGGGGGCCCAACCTACAATGAGCAGTTCTTC. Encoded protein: CASSRTSGGPTYNEQFF.

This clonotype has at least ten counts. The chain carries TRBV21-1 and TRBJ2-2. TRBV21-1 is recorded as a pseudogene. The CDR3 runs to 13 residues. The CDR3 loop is CASKTANTGELFF. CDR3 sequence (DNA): TGTGCCAGCAAAACAGCGAACACCGGGGAGCTGTTTTTT.

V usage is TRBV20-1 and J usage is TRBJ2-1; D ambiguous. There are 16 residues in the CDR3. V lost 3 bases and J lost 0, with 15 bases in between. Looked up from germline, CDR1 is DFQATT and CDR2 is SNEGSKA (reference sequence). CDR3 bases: TGCAGTGCTAGTCCCACTATACCTAGCTCCTACAATGAGCAGTTCTTC. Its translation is CSASPTIPSSYNEQFF.

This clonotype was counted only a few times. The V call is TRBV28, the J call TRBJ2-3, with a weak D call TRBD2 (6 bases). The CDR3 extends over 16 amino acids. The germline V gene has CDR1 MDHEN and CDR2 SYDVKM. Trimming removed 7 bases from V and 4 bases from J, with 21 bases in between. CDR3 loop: CASTIGGAGRADTQYF. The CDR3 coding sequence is TGTGCCAGCACCATAGGAGGGGCAGGCAGGGCAGATACGCAGTATTTT.

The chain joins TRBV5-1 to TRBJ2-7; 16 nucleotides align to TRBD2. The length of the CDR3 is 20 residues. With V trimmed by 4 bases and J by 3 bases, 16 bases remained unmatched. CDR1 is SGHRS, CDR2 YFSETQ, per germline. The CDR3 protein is CASSISSPGTSGRVLYEQYF. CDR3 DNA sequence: TGCGCCAGCAGCATCTCCTCGCCCGGGACTAGCGGGAGGGTACTCTACGAGCAGTACTTC.

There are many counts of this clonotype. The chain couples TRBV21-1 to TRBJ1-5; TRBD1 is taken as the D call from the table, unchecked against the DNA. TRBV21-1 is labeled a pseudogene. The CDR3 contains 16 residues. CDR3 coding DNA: TGTGCCAGCAGCAAAGATGAGGACAGGGCCGATCAGCCCCAGCATTTT. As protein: CASSKDEDRADQPQHF.

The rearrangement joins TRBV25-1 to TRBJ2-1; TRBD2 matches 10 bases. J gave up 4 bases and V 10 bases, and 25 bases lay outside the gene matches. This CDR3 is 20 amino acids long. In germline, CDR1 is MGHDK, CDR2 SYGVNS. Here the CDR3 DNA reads TGTGCCACTAGCGGTTTCTTAGGTGGAGCTAGCGGGAGCAATTACAATGAGCAGTTCTTC. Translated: CATSGFLGGASGSNYNEQFF.

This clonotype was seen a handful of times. The CDR3 DNA follows: TGCGCCAGCAGCTTGGTAGGGGGCATCGGGGAGCTGTTTTTT. Protein sequence: CASSLVGGIGELFF. The rearrangement joins TRBV5-1 to TRBJ2-2; 7 nucleotides line up with TRBD1. This CDR3 region has 14 residues. Trimming took 0 bases from V and 7 from J; bases not matched to a gene: 3. Germline V gene lookup returns CDR1 SGHRS and CDR2 YFSETQ.

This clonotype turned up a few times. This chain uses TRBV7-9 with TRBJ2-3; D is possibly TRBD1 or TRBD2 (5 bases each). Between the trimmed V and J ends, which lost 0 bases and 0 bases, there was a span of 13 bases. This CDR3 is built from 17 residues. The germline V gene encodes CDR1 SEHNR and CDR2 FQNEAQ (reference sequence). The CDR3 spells CASSLADRWDSTDTQYF. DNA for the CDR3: TGTGCCAGCAGCTTAGCTGATCGGTGGGACAGCACAGATACGCAGTATTTT.

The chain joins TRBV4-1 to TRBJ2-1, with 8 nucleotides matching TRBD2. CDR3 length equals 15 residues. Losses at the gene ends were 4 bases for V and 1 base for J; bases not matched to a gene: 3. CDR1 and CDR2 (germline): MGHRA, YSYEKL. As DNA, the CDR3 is TGCGCCAGCAGCCGGACTAGCCTATCCTACAATGAGCAGTTCTTC. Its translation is CASSRTSLSYNEQFF.

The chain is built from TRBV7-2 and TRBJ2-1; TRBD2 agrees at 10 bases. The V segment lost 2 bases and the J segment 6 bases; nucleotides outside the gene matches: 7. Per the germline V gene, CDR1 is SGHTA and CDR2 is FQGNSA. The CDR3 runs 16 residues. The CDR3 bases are TGTGCCAGCAGCTTACAGCCTAGCGGGAGCCGCAATGAGCAGTTCTTC. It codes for CASSLQPSGSRNEQFF.

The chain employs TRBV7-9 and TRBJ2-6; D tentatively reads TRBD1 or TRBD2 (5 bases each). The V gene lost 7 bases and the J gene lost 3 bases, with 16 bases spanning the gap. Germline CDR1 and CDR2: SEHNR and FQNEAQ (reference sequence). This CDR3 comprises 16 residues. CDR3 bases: TGTGCCAGCACCATCCGGGCAGGGAGTGGGGCCAACGTCCTGACTTTC. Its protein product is CASTIRAGSGANVLTF.

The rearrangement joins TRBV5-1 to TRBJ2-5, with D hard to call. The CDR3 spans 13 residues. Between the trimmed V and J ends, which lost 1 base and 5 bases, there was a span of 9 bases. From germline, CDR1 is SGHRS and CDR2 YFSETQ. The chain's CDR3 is CASSLFGYETQYF. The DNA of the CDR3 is TGCGCCAGCAGCTTGTTCGGGTACGAGACCCAGTACTTC.

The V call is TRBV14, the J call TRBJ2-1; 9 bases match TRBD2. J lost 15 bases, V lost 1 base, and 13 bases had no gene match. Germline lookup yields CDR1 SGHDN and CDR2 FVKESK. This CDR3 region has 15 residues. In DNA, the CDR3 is TGTGCCAGCAGCCAAGCGATTAGCGGGAGACTGTTGCGGTTCTTC. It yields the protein CASSQAISGRLLRFF. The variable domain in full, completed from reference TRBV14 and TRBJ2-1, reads EAGVTQFPSHSVIEKGQTVTLRCDPISGHDNLYWYRRVMGKEIKFLLHFVKESKQDESGMPNNRFLAERTGGTYSTLKVQPAELEDSGVYFCASSQAISGRLLRFFGPGTRLTVL.